The present TCR beta chain was sequenced within a study of chemoradiotherapy in HPV16-positive cancers. The wider study: Functional T-cell assays on a couple of HPV16-positive patients' cells defined candidate HPV-specific clones and common TCR motifs.

Measured with immunoSEQ multiplex PCR; TCRdb has only the in-frame clones, and not every one. The sample records some 7,000 clones, around 90% being singletons. General observations from the study: For HPV16-positive patients, expanding HPV-responsive T cells associated with longer recurrence-free survival. Only a couple of HPV16-positive patients supplied the functional HPV-specificity definition.

The CDR3 is 14 amino acids. Germline trimming cut 4 bases from V and 0 bases from J; bases unmatched to any gene: 2. Germline values: CDR1 SGHDT, CDR2 YYEEEE. Remarks on this clone: The antigen is not known.

Samples were taken several times over chemoradiotherapy. The material was tumor tissue, obtained from a patient who underwent chemoradiotherapy. The TCR was taken from a human donor with HPV-associated anogenital cancer. The V gene is TRBV5-6, the J gene TRBJ2-7; 9 nucleotides line up with TRBD2. The CDR3 region has the DNA TGTGCCAGCAGCGCGGGGGGGGGCTCCTACGAGCAGTACTTC. It is translated as CASSAGGGSYEQYF.